This T cell receptor (beta chain) originates from a study of shared clonotypes between healthy human individuals. At the level of the study: Plates per donor: three CD4 naive, three CD4 memory, two CD8 naive, one CD8 memory.

Naive CD8 cells lacked CD45RO and underwent positive selection for CCR7, leaving out terminally differentiated effector memory CD45RA+ cells. The donor population consisted of healthy HIV-negative adults with no recent acute infections or vaccinations. Nashville, Tennessee was home to all donors, who were Caucasian adults. Unmatched junction bases numbered 10, after V lost 6 bases and J lost 3 bases. CDR1 and CDR2 (germline): SEHNR, FQNEAQ (reference sequence). The CDR3 covers 15 residues. Method: immunoSEQ multiplex PCR; TCRdb's copy keeps in-frame clones and lacks some. The sample lists roughly 650,000 clones, roughly 96% occurring once.

The source of this sequence is a woman aged 25-40 years in good health. The chain carries TRBV7-9 and TRBJ1-1, with 7 nucleotides matching TRBD1. The sample was naive CD8+ T cells sorted from blood. The DNA of the CDR3 is TGTGCCAGCAGACAAACAGGGGACGGGCACACTGAAGCTTTCTTT. Translated, it gives CASRQTGDGHTEAFF.